Below, 8 T cell receptor beta chains from the same sample are listed, as sequenced in a study of shared clonotypes between healthy human individuals. Terminally differentiated effector memory CD45RA+ cells were left out of the naive CD8 fraction, which was CD45RO-negative and positively selected for CCR7. Measured with immunoSEQ multiplex PCR; TCRdb has only the in-frame clones, and not every one. In the table there are about 2 million clones, 85% to 95% of which are singletons. The sample was naive CD8+ T cells sorted from blood. All receptors derive from a man aged 18-30 years in good health.

V usage is TRBV11-2 and J usage is TRBJ2-5, with D unresolved. The CDR3 totals 13 residues. V was shortened by 1 base and J by 2 bases, with 5 bases between the two germline ends. The germline CDR1 and CDR2 sequences are SGHAT and FQNNGV. For the CDR3, the DNA is TGTGCCAGCAGCTTAGTGCAGCAAGAGACCCAGTACTTC. Translating it yields CASSLVQQETQYF.

This clone was seen only once. Other DNA variants within this sample encode the same CDR3. The chain is built from TRBV27 and TRBJ2-7; TRBD2 aligns across 12 bases. V trimming: 8 bases; J trimming: 7 bases; junction bases outside the gene matches: 6. Germline-derived CDR1 and CDR2 are MNHEY and SMNVEV (reference sequence). This CDR3 spans 13 amino acids. The chain's CDR3 is CASRLAGALEQYF. The CDR3 DNA sequence: TGTGCCAGCCGACTAGCGGGGGCACTGGAGCAGTACTTC.

The chain employs TRBV7-2 and TRBJ2-5; D may be TRBD2 (5 bases). This CDR3 region has 14 residues. The V and J ends lost 1 base and 4 bases respectively, with 10 bases between them. The germline CDR1 and CDR2 sequences are SGHTA and FQGNSA. CDR3 coding DNA: TGTGCCAGCAGCTTAGGCGGGTTGGGAGAGACCCAGTACTTC. The encoded protein is CASSLGGLGETQYF. Drawing the rest from reference TRBV7-2 and TRBJ2-5, the complete variable domain is GAGVSQSPSNKVTEKGKDVELRCDPISGHTALYWYRQSLGQGLEFLIYFQGNSAPDKSGLPSDRFSAERTGGSVSTLTIQRTQQEDSAVYLCASSLGGLGETQYFGPGTRLLVL.

As regards this clone: Other nucleotide sequences in the sample specify the same CDR3. The rearrangement uses TRBV2 and TRBJ2-2, with unresolved D. V lost 5 bases and J 1 base, leaving 5 bases between the germline ends. CDR1 SNHLY and CDR2 FYNNEI come from the germline V gene. The CDR3 contains 13 residues. CDR3: CASSSQNTGELFF. The DNA of the CDR3 is TGTGCCAGCAGTTCTCAGAACACCGGGGAGCTGTTTTTT.

V and J are TRBV7-9 and TRBJ2-2; perhaps TRBD2 as D (5 bases). The CDR3 length is 15 residues. The V end lost 1 base, the J end lost 5 bases, and 11 bases lay between the germline ends. Germline V gene data show CDR1 as SEHNR and CDR2 as FQNEAQ (reference sequence). In DNA form, the CDR3 reads TGTGCCAGCAGCTTAGTGGGAGAGGGTACCGGGGAGCTGTTTTTT. Amino acid sequence: CASSLVGEGTGELFF.

The genes are TRBV19 and TRBJ1-5; the D is unclear. Trimming removed 0 bases from V and 7 bases from J, with 13 bases in between. Germline CDR1 and CDR2: LNHDA and SQIVND (reference sequence). The CDR3 loop spans 15 amino acids. CDR3 DNA: TGTGCCAGTAGTATAGATCTGGGGTGGGGACAGCCCCAGCATTTT. Its translation: CASSIDLGWGQPQHF.

The chain uses TRBV7-6 and TRBJ2-1, with D hard to call. In germline, CDR1 is SGHVS, CDR2 FNYEAQ. This CDR3 region has 14 residues. V was clipped by 5 bases and J by 7 bases, with 15 bases between them. CDR3: CASSHLPEGNEQFF. The DNA for the CDR3 is TGTGCCAGCAGCCACCTTCCGGAAGGGAATGAGCAGTTCTTC.

This clone has more than one count but fewer than ten. V is TRBV6-5 and J is TRBJ1-2, with TRBD1 as a possible D gene (6 bases). Germline CDR1 reads MNHEY; CDR2 reads SVGAGI. This CDR3 region has 13 residues. V gave up 2 bases and J gave up 6 bases, with 10 bases separating them. The CDR3 loop is CASSYLDSNGYTF. CDR3 nucleotides: TGTGCCAGCAGTTACCTGGACAGTAATGGCTACACCTTC.